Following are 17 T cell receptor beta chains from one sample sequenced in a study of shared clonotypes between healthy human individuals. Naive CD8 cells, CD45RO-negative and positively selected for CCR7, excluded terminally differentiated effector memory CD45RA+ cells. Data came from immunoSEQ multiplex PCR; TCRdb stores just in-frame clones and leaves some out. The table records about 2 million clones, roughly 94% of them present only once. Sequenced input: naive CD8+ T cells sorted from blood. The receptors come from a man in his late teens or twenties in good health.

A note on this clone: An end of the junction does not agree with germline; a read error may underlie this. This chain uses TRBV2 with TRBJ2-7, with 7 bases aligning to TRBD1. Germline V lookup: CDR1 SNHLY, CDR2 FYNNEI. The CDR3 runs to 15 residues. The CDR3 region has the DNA TGTGCCAGCAGAGAAGGACAGGTTGTCTCCTACGAGCAGTACTTC. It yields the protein CASREGQVVSYEQYF. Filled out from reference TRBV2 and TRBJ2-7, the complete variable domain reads EPEVTQTPSHQVTQMGQEVILRCVPISNHLYFYWYRQILGQKVEFLVSFYNNEISEKSEIFDDQFSVERPDGSNFTLKIRSTKLEDSAMYFCASREGQVVSYEQYFGPGTRLTVT.

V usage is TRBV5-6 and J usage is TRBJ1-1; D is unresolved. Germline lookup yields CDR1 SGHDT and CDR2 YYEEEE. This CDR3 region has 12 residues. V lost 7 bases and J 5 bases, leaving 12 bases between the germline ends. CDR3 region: CASRGGSTEAFF. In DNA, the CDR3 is TGTGCCAGCCGGGGAGGTTCTACTGAAGCTTTCTTT.

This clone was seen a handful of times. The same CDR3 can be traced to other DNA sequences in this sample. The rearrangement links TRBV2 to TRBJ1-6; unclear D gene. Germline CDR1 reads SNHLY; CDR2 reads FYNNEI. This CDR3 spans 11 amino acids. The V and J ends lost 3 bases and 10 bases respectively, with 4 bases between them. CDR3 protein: CASSDGSPLHF. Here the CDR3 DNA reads TGTGCCAGCAGTGATGGATCACCCCTCCACTTT.

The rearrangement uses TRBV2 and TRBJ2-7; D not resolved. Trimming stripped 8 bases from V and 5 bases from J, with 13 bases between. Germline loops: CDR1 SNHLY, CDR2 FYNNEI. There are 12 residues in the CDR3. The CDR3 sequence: CASLAQTNEQYF. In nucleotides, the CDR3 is TGTGCCAGCCTCGCACAGACCAACGAGCAGTACTTC.

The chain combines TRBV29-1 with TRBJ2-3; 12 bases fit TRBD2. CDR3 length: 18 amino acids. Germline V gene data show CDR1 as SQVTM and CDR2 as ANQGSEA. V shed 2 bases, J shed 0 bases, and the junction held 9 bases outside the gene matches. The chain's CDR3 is CSVESGLAGIYSTDTQYF. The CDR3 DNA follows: TGCAGCGTTGAATCTGGACTAGCGGGGATTTATAGCACAGATACGCAGTATTTT.

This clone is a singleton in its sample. The chain's CDR3 is CASSLGAGYNEQFF. CDR3 DNA: TGTGCCAGCAGCTTAGGGGCGGGGTACAATGAGCAGTTCTTC. V and J are TRBV7-3 and TRBJ2-1; tentative D call: TRBD2 (6 bases). The germline V and J ends were trimmed by 2 bases and 4 bases, with 9 bases remaining between them. Per the germline V gene, CDR1 is SGHTA and CDR2 is FQGTGA. The CDR3 contains 14 residues. The full variable domain, completed using reference TRBV7-3 and TRBJ2-1, is GAGVSQTPSNKVTEKGKYVELRCDPISGHTALYWYRQSLGQGPEFLIYFQGTGAADDSGLPNDRFFAVRPEGSVSTLKIQRTERGDSAVYLCASSLGAGYNEQFFGPGTRLTVL.

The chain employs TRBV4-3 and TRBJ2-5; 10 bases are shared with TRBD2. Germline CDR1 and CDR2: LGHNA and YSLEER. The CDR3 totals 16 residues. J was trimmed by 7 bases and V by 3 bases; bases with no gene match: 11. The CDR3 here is CASSHGLAAEEGTQYF. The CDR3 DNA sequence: TGCGCCAGCAGCCACGGACTAGCGGCGGAAGAAGGGACCCAGTACTTC.

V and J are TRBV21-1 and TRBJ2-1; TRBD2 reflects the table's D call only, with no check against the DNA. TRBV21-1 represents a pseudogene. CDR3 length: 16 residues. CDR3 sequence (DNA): TGTGCCAGCAGCAAAGGGGTCGGGAGATCCTACAATGAGCAGTTCTTC. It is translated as CASSKGVGRSYNEQFF.

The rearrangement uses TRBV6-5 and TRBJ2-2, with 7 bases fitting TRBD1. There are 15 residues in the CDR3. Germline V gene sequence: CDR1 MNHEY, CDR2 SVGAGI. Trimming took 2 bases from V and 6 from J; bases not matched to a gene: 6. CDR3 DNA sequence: TGTGCCAGCAGTTACGGACCGGGACAGTCCGGGGAGCTGTTTTTT. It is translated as CASSYGPGQSGELFF.

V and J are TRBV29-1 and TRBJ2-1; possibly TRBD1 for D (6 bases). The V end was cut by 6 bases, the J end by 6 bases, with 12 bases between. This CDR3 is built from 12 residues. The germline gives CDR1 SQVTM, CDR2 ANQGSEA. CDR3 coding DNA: TGCAGCGTACCCGGGACAATCAATGAGCAGTTCTTC. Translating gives CSVPGTINEQFF.

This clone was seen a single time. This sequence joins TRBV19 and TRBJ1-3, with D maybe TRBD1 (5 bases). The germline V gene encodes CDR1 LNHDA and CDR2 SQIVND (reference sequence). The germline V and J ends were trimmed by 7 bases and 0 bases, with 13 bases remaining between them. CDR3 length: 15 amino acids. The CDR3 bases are TGTGCCAGTAATCCAGGGCCAAGCTCTGGAAACACCATATATTTT. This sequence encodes CASNPGPSSGNTIYF.

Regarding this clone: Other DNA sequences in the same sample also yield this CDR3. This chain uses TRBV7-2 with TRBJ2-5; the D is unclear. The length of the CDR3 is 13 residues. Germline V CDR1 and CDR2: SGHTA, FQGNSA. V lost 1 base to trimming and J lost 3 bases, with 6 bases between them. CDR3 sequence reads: CASSLDAEETQYF. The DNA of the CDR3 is TGTGCCAGCAGCTTAGACGCGGAAGAGACCCAGTACTTC.

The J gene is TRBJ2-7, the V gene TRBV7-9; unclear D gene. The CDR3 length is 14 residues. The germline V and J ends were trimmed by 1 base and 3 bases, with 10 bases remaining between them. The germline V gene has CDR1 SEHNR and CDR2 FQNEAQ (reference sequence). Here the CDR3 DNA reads TGTGCCAGCAGCTTAGTAGGGTTACTCTACGAGCAGTACTTC. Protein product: CASSLVGLLYEQYF.

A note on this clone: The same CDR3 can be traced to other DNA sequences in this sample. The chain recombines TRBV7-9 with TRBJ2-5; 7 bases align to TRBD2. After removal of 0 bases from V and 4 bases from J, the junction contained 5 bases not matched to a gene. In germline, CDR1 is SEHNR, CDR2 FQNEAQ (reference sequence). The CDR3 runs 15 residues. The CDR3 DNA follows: TGTGCCAGCAGCTTAGCGGGAGGGCCGGGAGAGACCCAGTACTTC. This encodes CASSLAGGPGETQYF.

CDR3 protein: CALTGTSWETQYF. The CDR3 nucleotides read TGTGCCCTAACCGGGACTAGCTGGGAGACCCAGTACTTC. This chain joins TRBV7-9 and TRBJ2-5, with TRBD2 identical over 9 bases. V lost 11 bases to trimming and J lost 5 bases; unmatched junction nucleotides: 9. CDR3 length equals 13 residues. Germline values: CDR1 SEHNR, CDR2 FQNEAQ (reference sequence).

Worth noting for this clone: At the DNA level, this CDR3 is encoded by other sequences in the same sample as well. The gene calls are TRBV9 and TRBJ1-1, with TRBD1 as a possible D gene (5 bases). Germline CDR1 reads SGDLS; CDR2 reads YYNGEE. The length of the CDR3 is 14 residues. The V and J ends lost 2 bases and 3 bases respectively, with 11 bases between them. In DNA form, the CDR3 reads TGTGCCAGCAGCGTCGGGGGAGGGGACACTGAAGCTTTCTTT. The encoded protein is CASSVGGGDTEAFF.

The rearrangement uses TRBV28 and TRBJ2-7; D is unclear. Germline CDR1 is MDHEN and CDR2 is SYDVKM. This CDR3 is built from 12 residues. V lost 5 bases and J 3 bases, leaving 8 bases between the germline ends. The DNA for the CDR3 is TGTGCCAGCAGTCCACTGTACTACGAGCAGTACTTC. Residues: CASSPLYYEQYF.